The sequence of this T cell receptor (beta chain) was determined in a study of blood T cell repertoires in COVID-19. Study overall: Acute-phase and convalescent COVID-19 samples originated in the United States, Italy and Spain. Nucleic acid was either cDNA or gDNA, and it came from T cells, B-cell-depleted T cells, or PBMCs.

This clone appeared a few times. Per the original methods: Amplification from reference gene primers served as the basis for estimated nucleated cell counts. Generated by immunoSEQ multiplex PCR, the TCRdb table keeps only in-frame clones and is missing some. V and J calls and clone size are given by that table; D and trimming were obtained from the DNA. The sample consists of 200,000 to 250,000 clones, around 84% of them appearing once. The V and J ends lost 3 bases and 4 bases respectively, with 15 bases between them. The V gene's germline CDR1 is LGHNA and CDR2 YNFKEQ. CDR3 length equals 15 residues.

The V and J genes are TRBV4-2 and TRBJ1-2; maybe TRBD1 (6 bases). The clonotype comes from an older woman who had recovered from COVID-19. Sequences were obtained from peripheral blood. This CDR3 is CASSHPDRDFYGYTF. In nucleotides, the CDR3 is TGTGCCAGCAGCCATCCGGACAGAGACTTCTATGGCTACACCTTC.